The 20 T cell receptor beta chains in this list originate from one sample, sequenced in a study of shared clonotypes between healthy human individuals. Terminally differentiated effector memory CD45RA+ cells were left out of the naive CD8 fraction, which was CD45RO-negative and positively selected for CCR7. Clones were read by immunoSEQ multiplex PCR, and TCRdb kept only the in-frame ones, dropping some. This table holds about 2 million clones, over 85% found once. The sequenced material came from naive CD8+ T cells sorted from blood. The receptors come from a man aged 18 to 29 in good health.

The chain employs TRBV9 and TRBJ2-5; TRBD2 is a possible D gene (6 bases). The germline V and J ends were trimmed by 1 base and 1 base, with 11 bases remaining between them. Germline CDR1 SGDLS, CDR2 YYNGEE. The CDR3 runs to 15 residues. The CDR3 region is CASSVRMTSQETQYF. The CDR3 nucleotides read TGTGCCAGCAGCGTACGTATGACTAGCCAAGAGACCCAGTACTTC. The full variable domain, its missing parts supplied by reference TRBV9 and TRBJ2-5, is DSGVTQTPKHLITATGQRVTLRCSPRSGDLSVYWYQQSLDQGLQFLIQYYNGEERAKGNILERFSAQQFPDLHSELNLSSLELGDSALYFCASSVRMTSQETQYFGPGTRLLVL.

This chain joins TRBV4-1 and TRBJ2-7, with no clear D. This CDR3 is 16 amino acids long. From germline, CDR1 is MGHRA and CDR2 YSYEKL. V was trimmed by 4 bases and J by 1 base, leaving 17 bases between them. The CDR3 protein is CASSLRPGGQSYEQYF. CDR3 sequence (DNA): TGCGCCAGCAGCCTCCGCCCTGGCGGCCAGTCCTACGAGCAGTACTTC.

This chain joins TRBV4-1 and TRBJ2-5, with D maybe TRBD2 (5 bases). This CDR3 is 16 amino acids long. Germline V gene sequence: CDR1 MGHRA, CDR2 YSYEKL. With 0 bases removed from V and 5 bases from J, the gap between germline ends came to 16 bases. The CDR3 spells CASSQERPGSWETQYF. Here the CDR3 DNA reads TGCGCCAGCAGCCAAGAACGACCGGGATCCTGGGAGACCCAGTACTTC.

The genes are TRBV4-1 and TRBJ2-2; a possible D gene is TRBD1 (5 bases). The germline V gene encodes CDR1 MGHRA and CDR2 YSYEKL. V lost 5 bases, J lost 4 bases, and 17 bases lay in between. The CDR3 is made up of 16 amino acids. Here the CDR3 DNA reads TGCGCCAGCAGCTACCGGACATATGAGACCACCGGGGAGCTGTTTTTT. This translates into CASSYRTYETTGELFF.

This clone was seen only once. The chain is built from TRBV2 and TRBJ2-7; 9 bases map to TRBD2. The CDR3 extends over 12 amino acids. Germline trimming cut 7 bases from V and 7 bases from J; bases unmatched to any gene: 5. Germline V gene sequence: CDR1 SNHLY, CDR2 FYNNEI. CDR3 DNA: TGTGCCAGCATGGGACTAGCTGTAGAGCAGTACTTC. This encodes CASMGLAVEQYF.

The CDR3 DNA follows: TGCGCCAGCAGCCAAGAGGGGTCGTTGCAAGTAGCTGGGGCCAACGTCCTGACTTTC. Protein product: CASSQEGSLQVAGANVLTF. The chain links TRBV4-1 to TRBJ2-6; D remains unclear. Germline CDR1 and CDR2: MGHRA and YSYEKL. This CDR3 comprises 19 residues. The V end was cut by 0 bases, the J end by 2 bases, with 17 bases between.

This clone was detected once. The J gene is TRBJ2-5, the V gene TRBV28; D might be TRBD1 (5 bases). Germline V lookup: CDR1 MDHEN, CDR2 SYDVKM. CDR3 length: 14 amino acids. V was pared by 6 bases and J by 5 bases, with 16 bases between. CDR3 sequence (DNA): TGTGCCAGCAGCCTGGGGCAGGCCGCTGAGACCCAGTACTTC. Amino acids: CASSLGQAAETQYF.

The V call is TRBV6-5, the J call TRBJ2-1; no definite D call. Trimming took off 3 bases at V and 0 bases at J, with 9 bases between the two ends. Germline values: CDR1 MNHEY, CDR2 SVGAGI. The CDR3 is made up of 15 amino acids. The CDR3 spells CASSYFASSYNEQFF. CDR3 sequence (DNA): TGTGCCAGCAGTTATTTCGCAAGCTCCTACAATGAGCAGTTCTTC.

The chain links TRBV16 to TRBJ2-7; no clear D gene. Germline-derived CDR1 and CDR2 are KGHSY and FQNENV. With 0 bases removed from V and 5 bases from J, the gap between germline ends came to 14 bases. The CDR3 length is 15 residues. CDR3 region: CASSQSGQSPHEQYF. CDR3 in DNA: TGTGCCAGCAGCCAATCGGGCCAGTCCCCCCACGAGCAGTACTTC. The full variable domain, completed using reference TRBV16 and TRBJ2-7, is GEEVAQTPKHLVRGEGQKAKLYCAPIKGHSYVFWYQQVLKNEFKFLISFQNENVFDETGMPKERFSAKCLPNSPCSLEIQATKLEDSAVYFCASSQSGQSPHEQYFGPGTRLTVT.

The chain is built from TRBV7-2 and TRBJ2-1; D might be TRBD2 (5 bases). The V end lost 2 bases, the J end lost 7 bases, and 12 bases lay between the germline ends. Germline lookup yields CDR1 SGHTA and CDR2 FQGNSA. The CDR3 extends over 14 amino acids. CDR3 sequence: CASSLSGWRNEQFF. CDR3 DNA sequence: TGTGCCAGCAGCTTAAGTGGGTGGAGGAATGAGCAGTTCTTC.

The rearrangement joins TRBV28 to TRBJ2-5, with 10 nucleotides matching TRBD1. V dropped 2 bases and J dropped 2; count of bases not matched to a gene: 5. The germline CDR1 and CDR2 sequences are MDHEN and SYDVKM. This CDR3 has 16 amino acids. In DNA, the CDR3 is TGTGCCAGCAGTTTAGTGGTGGGACAGGGGCAAGAGACCCAGTACTTC. Residues: CASSLVVGQGQETQYF.

This clone has only a few counts. Other nucleotide sequences in the sample specify the same CDR3. This chain links TRBV9 with TRBJ1-1; tentatively, D is TRBD1 (5 bases). CDR3 length: 14 amino acids. Germline CDR1 reads SGDLS; CDR2 reads YYNGEE. The V end was cut by 0 bases, the J end by 1 base, with 7 bases between. CDR3 nucleotide sequence: TGTGCCAGCAGCGTAGACGGGACGAACACTGAAGCTTTCTTT. The encoded protein is CASSVDGTNTEAFF. Combining the CDR3 with reference TRBV9 and TRBJ1-1 gives the whole variable domain DSGVTQTPKHLITATGQRVTLRCSPRSGDLSVYWYQQSLDQGLQFLIQYYNGEERAKGNILERFSAQQFPDLHSELNLSSLELGDSALYFCASSVDGTNTEAFFGQGTRLTVV.

This chain connects TRBV4-3 to TRBJ2-1, with D possibly being TRBD2 (6 bases). V was clipped by 0 bases and J by 15 bases, with 15 bases between them. The germline V gene encodes CDR1 LGHNA and CDR2 YSLEER. The CDR3 has 13 amino acids. The CDR3 region is CASSQDVGEVPFF. The CDR3 DNA sequence: TGCGCCAGCAGCCAAGATGTGGGGGAGGTACCGTTCTTC.

J is TRBJ1-2 and V is TRBV19; D not certain. This CDR3 has 15 residues. The V gene's germline CDR1 is LNHDA and CDR2 SQIVND (reference sequence). V lost 1 base and J lost 1, with 10 bases in between. The CDR3 region has the DNA TGTGCCAGTAGTATAGGAGTCGCGGGTAACTATGGCTACACCTTC. Protein: CASSIGVAGNYGYTF.

Here the CDR3 reads CASSPNPDTNYGYTF. DNA of the CDR3: TGCGCCAGCAGCCCGAACCCAGACACTAACTATGGCTACACCTTC. V gene TRBV4-3 combines with J gene TRBJ1-2; D gene ambiguous. CDR1 LGHNA and CDR2 YSLEER come from the germline V gene. The CDR3 covers 15 residues. The V gene lost 4 bases and the J gene lost 0 bases, with 12 bases spanning the gap.

This sequence joins TRBV7-9 and TRBJ2-2; 14 positions match TRBD2. Germline V lookup: CDR1 SEHNR, CDR2 FQNEAQ (reference sequence). J was trimmed by 8 bases and V by 5 bases; bases with no gene match: 7. CDR3 size: 16 residues. In DNA, the CDR3 is TGTGCCAGCAGCGTTCCGGGACTAGCGGGAGTTGGGGAGCTGTTTTTT. Its translation: CASSVPGLAGVGELFF.

The chain uses TRBV5-1 and TRBJ2-5, with D hard to call. CDR1 and CDR2 from the germline V gene are SGHRS and YFSETQ. The CDR3 totals 14 residues. The V and J ends lost 4 bases and 1 base respectively, with 11 bases between them. The CDR3, as DNA: TGCGCCAGCAGCCCCTTGGGCGGCCAAGAGACCCAGTACTTC. The encoded protein is CASSPLGGQETQYF.

The CDR3, as DNA: TGTGCCAGCAGTGAAGGACCCGGGGATTTGGACACTGAAGCTTTCTTT. This encodes CASSEGPGDLDTEAFF. The chain employs TRBV6-1 and TRBJ1-1; D unclear. Per the germline V gene, CDR1 is MNHNS and CDR2 is SASEGT. The CDR3 runs to 16 residues. Trimming took off 1 base at V and 3 bases at J, with 15 bases between the two ends.

This clone occurred once. V and J are TRBV27 and TRBJ2-3, with D unresolved. The CDR3 totals 13 residues. Trimming removed 3 bases from V and 5 bases from J, with 9 bases in between. Per the germline V gene, CDR1 is MNHEY and CDR2 is SMNVEV (reference sequence). CDR3 region: CASSFFGRDTQYF. CDR3 DNA sequence: TGTGCCAGCAGTTTTTTCGGGCGAGATACGCAGTATTTT.

This chain uses TRBV5-6 with TRBJ1-6; D uncertain. The CDR3 is 17 amino acids. CDR1 is SGHDT, CDR2 YYEEEE, per germline. V lost 2 bases and J 4 bases, leaving 16 bases between the germline ends. CDR3 sequence: CASSLRPGWEYNSPLHF. In DNA, the CDR3 is TGTGCCAGCAGCTTAAGGCCCGGGTGGGAATATAATTCACCCCTCCACTTT.